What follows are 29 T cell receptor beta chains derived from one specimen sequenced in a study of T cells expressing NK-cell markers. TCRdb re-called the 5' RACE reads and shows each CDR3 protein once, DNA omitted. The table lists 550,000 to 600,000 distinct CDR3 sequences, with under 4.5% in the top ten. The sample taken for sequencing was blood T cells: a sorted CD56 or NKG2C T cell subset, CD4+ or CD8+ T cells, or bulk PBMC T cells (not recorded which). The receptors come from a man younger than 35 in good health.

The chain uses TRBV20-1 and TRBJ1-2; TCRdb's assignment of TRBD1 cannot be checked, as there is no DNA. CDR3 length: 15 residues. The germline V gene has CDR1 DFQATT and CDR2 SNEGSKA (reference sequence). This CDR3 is CSARSGQNLNYGYTF.

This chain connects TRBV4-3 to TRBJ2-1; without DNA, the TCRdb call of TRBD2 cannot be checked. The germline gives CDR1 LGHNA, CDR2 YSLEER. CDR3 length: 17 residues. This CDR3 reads CASSLGGLAGAPNEQFF.

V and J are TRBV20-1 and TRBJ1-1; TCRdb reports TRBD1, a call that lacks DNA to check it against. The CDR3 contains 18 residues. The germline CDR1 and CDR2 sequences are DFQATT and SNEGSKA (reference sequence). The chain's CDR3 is CSASTPLTGGSGNTEAFF.

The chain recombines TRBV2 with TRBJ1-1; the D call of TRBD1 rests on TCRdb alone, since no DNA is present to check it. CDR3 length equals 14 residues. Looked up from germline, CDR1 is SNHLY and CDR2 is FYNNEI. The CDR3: CASSADRAWAEAFF.

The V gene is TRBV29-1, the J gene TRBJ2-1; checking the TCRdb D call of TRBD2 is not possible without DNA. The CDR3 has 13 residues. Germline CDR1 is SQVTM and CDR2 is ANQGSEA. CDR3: CSAGLVGNNEQFF.

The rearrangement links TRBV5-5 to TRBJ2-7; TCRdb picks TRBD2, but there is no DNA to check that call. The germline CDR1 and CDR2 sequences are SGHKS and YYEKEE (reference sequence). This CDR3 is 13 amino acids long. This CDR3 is CASSRDFSYEQYF.

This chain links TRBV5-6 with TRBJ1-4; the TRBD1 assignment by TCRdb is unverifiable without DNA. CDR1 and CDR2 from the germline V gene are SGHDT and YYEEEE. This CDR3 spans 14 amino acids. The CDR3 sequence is CASSPQGLEEKLFF.

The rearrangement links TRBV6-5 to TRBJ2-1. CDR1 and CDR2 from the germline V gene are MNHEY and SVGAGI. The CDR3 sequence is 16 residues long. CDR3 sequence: CASSYSTAAAYNEQFF.

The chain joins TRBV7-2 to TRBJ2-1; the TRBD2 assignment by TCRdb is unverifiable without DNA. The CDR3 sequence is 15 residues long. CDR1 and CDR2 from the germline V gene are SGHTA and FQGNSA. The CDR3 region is CASSLLELSAGEQFF.

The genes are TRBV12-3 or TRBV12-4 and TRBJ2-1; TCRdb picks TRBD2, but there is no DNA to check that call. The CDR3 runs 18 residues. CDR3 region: CASSLAGQGLAGGHEQFF.

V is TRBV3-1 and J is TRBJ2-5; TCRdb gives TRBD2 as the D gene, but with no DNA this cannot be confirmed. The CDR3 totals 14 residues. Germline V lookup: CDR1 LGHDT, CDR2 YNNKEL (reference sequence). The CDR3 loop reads CASRGSGRKETQYF.

CDR3 residues: CASSLKTSGRVNEQFF. J is TRBJ2-1 and V is TRBV7-9; TCRdb's assignment of TRBD2 cannot be checked, as there is no DNA. The CDR3 contains 16 residues. Germline V gives CDR1 SEHNR, CDR2 FQNEAQ (reference sequence).

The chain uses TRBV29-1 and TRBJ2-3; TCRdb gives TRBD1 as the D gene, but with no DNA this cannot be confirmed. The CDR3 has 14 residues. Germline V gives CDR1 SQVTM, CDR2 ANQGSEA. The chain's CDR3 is CSGDGTGLADTQYF.

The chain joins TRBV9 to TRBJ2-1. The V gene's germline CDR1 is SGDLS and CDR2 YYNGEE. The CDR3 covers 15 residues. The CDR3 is CASSVGVSSYNEQFF.

CDR3 in amino acids: CASSLNRRTSGAETQYF. This chain uses TRBV28 with TRBJ2-5; the D call from TCRdb, TRBD2, cannot be confirmed without DNA. The CDR3 sequence is 17 residues long. The germline V gene has CDR1 MDHEN and CDR2 SYDVKM.

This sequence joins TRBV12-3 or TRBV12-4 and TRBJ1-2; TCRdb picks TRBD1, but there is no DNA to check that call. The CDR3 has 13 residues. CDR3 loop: CASILSLGGGYTF.

The CDR3 loop is CASSLPGIPDTQYF. The rearrangement uses TRBV7-2 and TRBJ2-3; TCRdb's D call, TRBD1, is unchecked because there is no DNA. The CDR3 has 14 amino acids. Looked up from germline, CDR1 is SGHTA and CDR2 is FQGNSA.

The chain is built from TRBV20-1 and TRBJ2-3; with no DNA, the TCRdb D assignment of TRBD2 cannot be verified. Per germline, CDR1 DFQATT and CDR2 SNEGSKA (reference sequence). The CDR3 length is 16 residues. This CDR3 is CSARPVASGSADTQYF.

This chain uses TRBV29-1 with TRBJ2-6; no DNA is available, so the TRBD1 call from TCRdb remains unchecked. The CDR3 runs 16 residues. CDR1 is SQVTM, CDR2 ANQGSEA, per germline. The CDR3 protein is CSVLGGIRSGANVLTF.

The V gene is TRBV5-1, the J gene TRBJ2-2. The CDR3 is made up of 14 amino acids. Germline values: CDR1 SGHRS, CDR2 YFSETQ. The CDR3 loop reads CASSSGANTGELFF.

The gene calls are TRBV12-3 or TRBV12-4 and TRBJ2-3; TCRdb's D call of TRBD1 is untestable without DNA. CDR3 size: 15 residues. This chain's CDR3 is CASLSPQGVPDTQYF.

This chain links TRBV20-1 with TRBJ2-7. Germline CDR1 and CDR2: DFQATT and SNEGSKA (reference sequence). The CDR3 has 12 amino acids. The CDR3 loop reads CSAGQESYEQYF.

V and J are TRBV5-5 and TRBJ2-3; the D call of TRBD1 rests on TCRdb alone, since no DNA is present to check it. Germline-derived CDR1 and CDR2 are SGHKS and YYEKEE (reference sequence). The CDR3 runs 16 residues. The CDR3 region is CASSSHRGASTDTQYF. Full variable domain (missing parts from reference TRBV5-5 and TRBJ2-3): DAGVTQSPTHLIKTRGQQVTLRCSPISGHKSVSWYQQVLGQGPQFIFQYYEKEERGRGNFPDRFSARQFPNYSSELNVNALLLGDSALYLCASSSHRGASTDTQYFGPGTRLTVL.

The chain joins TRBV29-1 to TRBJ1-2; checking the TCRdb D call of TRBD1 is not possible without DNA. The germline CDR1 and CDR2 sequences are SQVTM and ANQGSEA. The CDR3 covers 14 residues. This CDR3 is CSVNGGPSDYGYTF. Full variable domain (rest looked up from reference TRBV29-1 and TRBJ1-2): SAVISQKPSRDICQRGTSLTIQCQVDSQVTMMFWYRQQPGQSLTLIATANQGSEATYESGFVIDKFPISRPNLTFSTLTVSNMSPEDSSIYLCSVNGGPSDYGYTFGSGTRLTVV.

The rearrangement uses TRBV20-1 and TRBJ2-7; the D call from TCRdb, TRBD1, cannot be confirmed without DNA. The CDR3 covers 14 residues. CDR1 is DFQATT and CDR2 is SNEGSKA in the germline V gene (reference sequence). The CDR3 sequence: CSASPLGTGGEQYF.

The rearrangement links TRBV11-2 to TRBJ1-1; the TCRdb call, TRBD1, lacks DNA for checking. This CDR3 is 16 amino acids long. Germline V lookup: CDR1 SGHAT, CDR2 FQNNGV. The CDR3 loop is CASRILRDGRNTEAFF.

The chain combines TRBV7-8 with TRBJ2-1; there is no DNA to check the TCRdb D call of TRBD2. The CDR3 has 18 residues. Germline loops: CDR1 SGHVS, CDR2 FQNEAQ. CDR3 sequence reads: CASSPWTSGTSSYNEQFF.

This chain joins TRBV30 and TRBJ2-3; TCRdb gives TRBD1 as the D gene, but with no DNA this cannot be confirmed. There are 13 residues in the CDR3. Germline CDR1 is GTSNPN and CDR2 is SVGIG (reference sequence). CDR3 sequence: CAWEKNPGTGQYF.

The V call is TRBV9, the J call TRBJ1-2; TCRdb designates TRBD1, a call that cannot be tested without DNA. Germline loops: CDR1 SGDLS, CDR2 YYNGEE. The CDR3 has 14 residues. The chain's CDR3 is CASSGGGVNYGYTF.